This is a list of T cell receptor beta chains from one sample in a study of a mutant IDH1 vaccine in newly diagnosed glioma. Their antigens are not known. Data came from immunoSEQ multiplex PCR; TCRdb stores just in-frame clones and leaves some out. The sample yields over 45,000 clones, under 90% seen once. The material sequenced was PBMCs, taken from a glioma patient whose treatment included an IDH1 peptide vaccine. These receptors came from a woman between 45 and 60 years old with glioma. Each CDR3 is given with its conserved first and last residue. Fields, in order: J gene, clone size, V gene, D gene, CDR3 DNA, CDR3 protein. The D gene is left open where the match is weak. Part of the rows lack a size; the others show once, few, many or a class for expanded clones.

j_gene: TRBJ1-2; abundance: -; v_gene: TRBV6-5; d_gene: TRBD1; CDR3nt: TGTGCCAGCAGTTTCTTTGCCGGGACAGGATCCGACGGCTACACCTTC; CDR3aa: CASSFFAGTGSDGYTF
j_gene: TRBJ2-7; abundance: -; v_gene: TRBV4-2; d_gene: -; CDR3nt: TGTGCCAGCAGCCAAGTGGCACAGAGTATCTACGAGCAGTACTTC; CDR3aa: CASSQVAQSIYEQYF
j_gene: TRBJ1-1; abundance: -; v_gene: TRBV10-3; d_gene: TRBD1; CDR3nt: TGTGCCGCACAGGGGAGGGGGTCGGGCACTGAAGCTTTCTTT; CDR3aa: CAAQGRGSGTEAFF
j_gene: TRBJ1-1; abundance: -; v_gene: TRBV11-1; d_gene: TRBD1; CDR3nt: TGTGCCAGCAGCCCGGTCCCGGGACAGGGGACAACTGAAGCTTTCTTT; CDR3aa: CASSPVPGQGTTEAFF
j_gene: TRBJ1-2; abundance: -; v_gene: TRBV7-8; d_gene: -; CDR3nt: TGTGCCAGCAGCTTAGTGACAAACTATGGCTACACCTTC; CDR3aa: CASSLVTNYGYTF
j_gene: TRBJ1-1; abundance: few; v_gene: TRBV19; d_gene: -; CDR3nt: TGTGCCAGTACATTGAACACTGAAGCTTTCTTT; CDR3aa: CASTLNTEAFF
j_gene: TRBJ1-3; abundance: -; v_gene: TRBV27; d_gene: TRBD1; CDR3nt: TGTGCCAGCAGTCCGCCTCCCGGGACAGGGCAGAACACCATATATTTT; CDR3aa: CASSPPPGTGQNTIYF
j_gene: TRBJ1-1; abundance: -; v_gene: TRBV5-8; d_gene: -; CDR3nt: TGTGCCAGCAGCACGGACGGGGTGAACACTGAAGCTTTCTTT; CDR3aa: CASSTDGVNTEAFF
j_gene: TRBJ1-6; abundance: -; v_gene: TRBV6-6; d_gene: -; CDR3nt: TGTGCCAGCAGCTGGGATTCGAGCTCACCCCTCCACTTT; CDR3aa: CASSWDSSSPLHF
j_gene: TRBJ1-1; abundance: -; v_gene: TRBV28; d_gene: -; CDR3nt: TGTGCCAGCAGTTTAATGACCACTGAAGCTTTCTTT; CDR3aa: CASSLMTTEAFF
j_gene: TRBJ2-5; abundance: -; v_gene: TRBV4-1; d_gene: -; CDR3nt: TGCGCCAGCAGCCAAATAGTTTCGGCGGAGACCCAGTACTTC; CDR3aa: CASSQIVSAETQYF
j_gene: TRBJ1-1; abundance: -; v_gene: TRBV4-1; d_gene: -; CDR3nt: TGCGCCAGCAGCCAAGGGGGGACTTTAAGGGGCGGCACTGAAGCTTTCTTT; CDR3aa: CASSQGGTLRGGTEAFF
j_gene: TRBJ1-1; abundance: -; v_gene: TRBV27; d_gene: -; CDR3nt: TGTGCCAGCAGTTTCCTGGGCACTGAAGCTTTCTTT; CDR3aa: CASSFLGTEAFF
j_gene: TRBJ1-4; abundance: -; v_gene: TRBV28; d_gene: -; CDR3nt: TGTGCCAGCAGTTTCGGGTGGGAAAAACTGTTTTTT; CDR3aa: CASSFGWEKLFF
j_gene: TRBJ2-3; abundance: -; v_gene: TRBV4-2; d_gene: TRBD2; CDR3nt: TGTGCCAGCAGCTTCCAAGGTAATAGCGGGGGGGCCAAAGATACGCAGTATTTT; CDR3aa: CASSFQGNSGGAKDTQYF
j_gene: TRBJ2-2; abundance: -; v_gene: TRBV2; d_gene: -; CDR3nt: TGTGCCAGCAGCCCCGACACCGGGGAGCTGTTTTTT; CDR3aa: CASSPDTGELFF
j_gene: TRBJ2-7; abundance: -; v_gene: TRBV23-1; d_gene: -; CDR3nt: TGCGCCAGCAGATACGACAGAAACTCCTACGAGCAGTACTTC; CDR3aa: CASRYDRNSYEQYF
j_gene: TRBJ1-6; abundance: -; v_gene: TRBV15; d_gene: TRBD1; CDR3nt: TGTGCCACCAGCAGAGGACAGGGGTTCCATAATTCACCCCTCCACTTT; CDR3aa: CATSRGQGFHNSPLHF
j_gene: TRBJ1-2; abundance: -; v_gene: TRBV19; d_gene: -; CDR3nt: TGTGCCAGTATCCTACAGGGATACAGTGGAGATGGCTACACCTTC; CDR3aa: CASILQGYSGDGYTF
j_gene: TRBJ1-5; abundance: once; v_gene: TRBV5-6; d_gene: -; CDR3nt: TGTGCCAGCAGCACACGCACCGCCAGCAATCAGCCCCAGCATTTT; CDR3aa: CASSTRTASNQPQHF
j_gene: TRBJ1-5; abundance: once; v_gene: TRBV10-3; d_gene: -; CDR3nt: TGTGCCTCCCAACCGGGCTCGTATAGCAATCAGCCCCAGCATTTT; CDR3aa: CASQPGSYSNQPQHF
j_gene: TRBJ2-7; abundance: -; v_gene: TRBV7-2; d_gene: -; CDR3nt: TGTGCCAGCAGCTCCGGGGGGGACAGGGTTTCCTACGAGCAGTACTTC; CDR3aa: CASSSGGDRVSYEQYF
j_gene: TRBJ1-5; abundance: -; v_gene: TRBV19; d_gene: TRBD1; CDR3nt: TGTGCCAGTAGTATTTCGCAGGGGGCTTATCAGCCCCAGCATTTT; CDR3aa: CASSISQGAYQPQHF
j_gene: TRBJ1-1; abundance: few; v_gene: TRBV25-1; d_gene: TRBD1; CDR3nt: TGTGCCAGCAAAAGACAGGGGGCAGTGAACACTGAAGCTTTCTTT; CDR3aa: CASKRQGAVNTEAFF
j_gene: TRBJ1-6; abundance: -; v_gene: TRBV7-9; d_gene: -; CDR3nt: TGTGCCAGCAGCCCCGAGGGGGCACCCCTCCACTTT; CDR3aa: CASSPEGAPLHF
j_gene: TRBJ2-4; abundance: -; v_gene: TRBV15; d_gene: -; CDR3nt: TGTGCCACCAGCAGAACAGGAACAGATGCCAAAAACATTCAGTACTTC; CDR3aa: CATSRTGTDAKNIQYF
j_gene: TRBJ1-1; abundance: -; v_gene: TRBV9; d_gene: -; CDR3nt: TGTGCCAGCAGCGTAGAAGGACACGGGCCGGACACTGAAGCTTTCTTT; CDR3aa: CASSVEGHGPDTEAFF
j_gene: TRBJ1-2; abundance: -; v_gene: TRBV29-1; d_gene: TRBD1; CDR3nt: TGCAGCGTAACCCCCGGACAGGTCAACTATGGCTACACCTTC; CDR3aa: CSVTPGQVNYGYTF
j_gene: TRBJ2-5; abundance: -; v_gene: TRBV5-1; d_gene: -; CDR3nt: TGCGCCAGCAGCCCTTCCTTTACCGGAGGAGAGACCCAGTACTTC; CDR3aa: CASSPSFTGGETQYF
j_gene: TRBJ2-7; abundance: -; v_gene: TRBV5-1; d_gene: -; CDR3nt: TGCGCCAGCAGCTTGTCCCCCCCTTTGGAGCAGTACTTC; CDR3aa: CASSLSPPLEQYF
j_gene: TRBJ1-5; abundance: -; v_gene: TRBV19; d_gene: -; CDR3nt: TGTGCCAGTAGTAAAAGGGGTCGCGGGCAGCCCCAGCATTTT; CDR3aa: CASSKRGRGQPQHF
j_gene: TRBJ2-4; abundance: -; v_gene: TRBV27; d_gene: TRBD2; CDR3nt: TGTGCCAGCAGCGCCGGGACTAGTCCAAACATTCAGTACTTC; CDR3aa: CASSAGTSPNIQYF
j_gene: TRBJ2-3; abundance: once; v_gene: TRBV27; d_gene: TRBD1; CDR3nt: TGTGCCAGCAGTCCCTCCGAGACAGGGAAGCAGTATTTT; CDR3aa: CASSPSETGKQYF
j_gene: TRBJ2-1; abundance: -; v_gene: TRBV6-4; d_gene: TRBD2; CDR3nt: TGTGCCAGCAGTGTAGCGGGGGGATCCTACAATGAGCAGTTCTTC; CDR3aa: CASSVAGGSYNEQFF
j_gene: TRBJ2-7; abundance: once; v_gene: TRBV7-2; d_gene: -; CDR3nt: TGTGCCAGCAGCCGGAGGGGGGGCTTCTACGAGCAGTACTTC; CDR3aa: CASSRRGGFYEQYF
j_gene: TRBJ2-7; abundance: -; v_gene: TRBV29-1; d_gene: TRBD2; CDR3nt: TGCAGCGTAAGAGACGGGGGGGCCTCCTACGAGCAGTACTTC; CDR3aa: CSVRDGGASYEQYF
j_gene: TRBJ1-6; abundance: -; v_gene: TRBV5-1; d_gene: TRBD1; CDR3nt: TGCGCCAGCAGCTTGACAGGGGAGGCCCTCCACTTT; CDR3aa: CASSLTGEALHF
j_gene: TRBJ2-3; abundance: -; v_gene: TRBV7-2; d_gene: TRBD2; CDR3nt: TGTGCCAGCAGTCTGACTAGCGGGGGCACAGATACGCAGTATTTT; CDR3aa: CASSLTSGGTDTQYF
j_gene: TRBJ1-2; abundance: -; v_gene: TRBV5-6; d_gene: -; CDR3nt: TGTGCCAGCAGCTTGGGGCAGGGTATTAACTATGGCTACACCTTC; CDR3aa: CASSLGQGINYGYTF
j_gene: TRBJ1-1; abundance: few; v_gene: TRBV27; d_gene: -; CDR3nt: TGTGCCAGCAGTTTAAGCCGACAACTTATCGAGAACACTGAAGCTTTCTTT; CDR3aa: CASSLSRQLIENTEAFF
j_gene: TRBJ1-1; abundance: -; v_gene: TRBV30; d_gene: TRBD1; CDR3nt: TGTGCCCACAAGGACCCGGACAGGGGCACTGAAGCTTTCTTT; CDR3aa: CAHKDPDRGTEAFF
j_gene: TRBJ1-1; abundance: -; v_gene: TRBV27; d_gene: -; CDR3nt: TGTGCCAGCAGTTTATGGGGGGGCGAGGGGGACACTGAAGCTTTCTTT; CDR3aa: CASSLWGGEGDTEAFF
j_gene: TRBJ1-4; abundance: -; v_gene: TRBV6-1; d_gene: TRBD1; CDR3nt: TGTGCCAGCAGTGAAACCCCCACAGGGGGCAATGAAAAACTGTTTTTT; CDR3aa: CASSETPTGGNEKLFF
j_gene: TRBJ2-1; abundance: few; v_gene: TRBV25-1; d_gene: TRBD2; CDR3nt: TGTGCCAGCAGTGAGACGGGGGGGAGCTACAATGAGCAGTTCTTC; CDR3aa: CASSETGGSYNEQFF
j_gene: TRBJ1-1; abundance: once; v_gene: TRBV6-5; d_gene: TRBD1; CDR3nt: TGTGCCAGCAGTCGGACAGGGAGAGGGGGAACTGAAGCTTTCTTT; CDR3aa: CASSRTGRGGTEAFF
j_gene: TRBJ2-1; abundance: -; v_gene: TRBV9; d_gene: -; CDR3nt: TGTGCCAGCAGCTTCTGGGACTCCCGAGACGAGCAGTTCTTC; CDR3aa: CASSFWDSRDEQFF
j_gene: TRBJ1-5; abundance: -; v_gene: TRBV15; d_gene: TRBD1; CDR3nt: TGTGCCACCAGCAGGGCGGGGGCGGGACAGAACAATCAGCCCCAGCATTTT; CDR3aa: CATSRAGAGQNNQPQHF
j_gene: TRBJ1-4; abundance: -; v_gene: TRBV27; d_gene: -; CDR3nt: TGTGCCAGCAGTTTATCGGGGGACAACTATGAAAAACTGTTTTTT; CDR3aa: CASSLSGDNYEKLFF
j_gene: TRBJ2-1; abundance: few; v_gene: TRBV27; d_gene: -; CDR3nt: TGTGCCAGCAGTCCCTTTACGGGGGGCGTGCAGTTCTTC; CDR3aa: CASSPFTGGVQFF
j_gene: TRBJ1-6; abundance: few; v_gene: TRBV28; d_gene: -; CDR3nt: TGTGCCAGCAGTTTAAGGGCGCCCCAGATCCCTAATTCACCCCTCCACTTT; CDR3aa: CASSLRAPQIPNSPLHF
j_gene: TRBJ2-7; abundance: -; v_gene: TRBV29-1; d_gene: -; CDR3nt: TGCAGCAGCTGCTGGGGCCCTCGGGACGAGCAGTACTTC; CDR3aa: CSSCWGPRDEQYF
j_gene: TRBJ2-3; abundance: -; v_gene: TRBV7-3; d_gene: TRBD2; CDR3nt: TGTGCCAGCAGTTTAGGGGCGGGGGGGCCTCTTACGCAGTATTTT; CDR3aa: CASSLGAGGPLTQYF
j_gene: TRBJ1-2; abundance: -; v_gene: TRBV5-6; d_gene: -; CDR3nt: TGTGCCAGCAGTAGGACAGATAAAAATGGCTACACCTTC; CDR3aa: CASSRTDKNGYTF
j_gene: TRBJ1-5; abundance: -; v_gene: TRBV6-6; d_gene: TRBD1; CDR3nt: TGTGCCAGCAGTTACGAGGCAGGGGGTGGTCAGCCCCAGCATTTT; CDR3aa: CASSYEAGGGQPQHF
j_gene: TRBJ2-1; abundance: few; v_gene: TRBV5-1; d_gene: TRBD1; CDR3nt: TGCGCCAGCAGCCCGGGCGGGACAGGCAGCATACGAGACCTAATTTACAATGAGCAGTTCTTC; CDR3aa: CASSPGGTGSIRDLIYNEQFF
j_gene: TRBJ1-5; abundance: -; v_gene: TRBV6-5; d_gene: -; CDR3nt: TGTGCCAGCAGTTACGATCGGGGGGGACAGCCCCAGCATTTT; CDR3aa: CASSYDRGGQPQHF
j_gene: TRBJ1-2; abundance: -; v_gene: TRBV7-3; d_gene: TRBD1; CDR3nt: TGTGCCAGCAGCTCGGGACAGACCTATGGCTACACCTTC; CDR3aa: CASSSGQTYGYTF
j_gene: TRBJ1-2; abundance: -; v_gene: TRBV19; d_gene: TRBD1; CDR3nt: TGTGCCAGTAGTTTGCCGGGACAGGGCGGCGATGGCTACACCTTC; CDR3aa: CASSLPGQGGDGYTF
j_gene: TRBJ2-7; abundance: -; v_gene: TRBV19; d_gene: TRBD2; CDR3nt: TGTGCCAGTAGTCTCCGGACTAGCGGCTCCTACGAGCAGTACTTC; CDR3aa: CASSLRTSGSYEQYF
j_gene: TRBJ2-2; abundance: -; v_gene: TRBV5-1; d_gene: TRBD2; CDR3nt: TGCGCCAGCAGCCGAGGGACTATGAACACCGGGGAGCTGTTTTTT; CDR3aa: CASSRGTMNTGELFF